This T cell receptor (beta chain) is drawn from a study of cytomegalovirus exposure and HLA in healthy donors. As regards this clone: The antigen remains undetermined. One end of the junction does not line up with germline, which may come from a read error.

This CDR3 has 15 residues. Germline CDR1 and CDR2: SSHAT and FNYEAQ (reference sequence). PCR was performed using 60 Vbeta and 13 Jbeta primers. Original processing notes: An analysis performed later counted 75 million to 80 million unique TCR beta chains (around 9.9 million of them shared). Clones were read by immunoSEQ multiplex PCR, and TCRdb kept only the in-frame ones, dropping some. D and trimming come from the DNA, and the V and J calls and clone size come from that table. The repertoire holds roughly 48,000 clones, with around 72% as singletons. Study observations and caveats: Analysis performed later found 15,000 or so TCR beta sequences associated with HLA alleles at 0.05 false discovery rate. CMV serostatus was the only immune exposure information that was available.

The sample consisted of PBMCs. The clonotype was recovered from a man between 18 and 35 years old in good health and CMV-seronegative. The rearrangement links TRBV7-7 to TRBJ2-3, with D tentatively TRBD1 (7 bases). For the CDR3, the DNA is TGTGCTAGCAGCCAGGCAGGGGGGCCGACAGATACGCAGTATTTT. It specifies CASSQAGGPTDTQYF.